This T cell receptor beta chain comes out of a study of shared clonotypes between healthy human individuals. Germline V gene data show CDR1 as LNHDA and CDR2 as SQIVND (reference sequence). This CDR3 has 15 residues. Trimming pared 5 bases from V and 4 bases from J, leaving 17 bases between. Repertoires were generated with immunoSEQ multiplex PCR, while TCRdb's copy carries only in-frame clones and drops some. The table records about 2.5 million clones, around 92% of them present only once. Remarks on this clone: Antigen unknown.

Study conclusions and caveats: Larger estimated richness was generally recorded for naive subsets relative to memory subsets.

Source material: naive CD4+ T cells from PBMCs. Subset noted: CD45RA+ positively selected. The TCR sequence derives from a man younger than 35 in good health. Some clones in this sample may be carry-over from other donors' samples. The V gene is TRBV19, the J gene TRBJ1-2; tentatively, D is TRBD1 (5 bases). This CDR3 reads CASSVTQASGYGYTF. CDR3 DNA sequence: TGTGCCAGTAGTGTTACACAGGCCTCTGGCTATGGCTACACCTTC.